One and the same sample provided the 4 T cell receptor beta chains below, sequenced in a study of T cell repertoires in cytomegalovirus infection. TCRdb re-called the reads with MiXCR, one entry per CDR3 protein. The repertoire holds about 230,000 distinct CDR3 sequences, with approximately 22% as singletons. The specimen sequenced was CD8+ T cells from PBMCs. Receptor source: a human donor in good health (CMV status not recorded). Some clones in this sample may be carry-over from other donors' samples.

This clonotype was observed at least ten times. CDR3 amino acids: CASSLAGGGAPHGYTF. DNA of the CDR3: TGTGCCAGCAGCTTGGCAGGAGGGGGGGCGCCTCATGGCTACACCTTC. The V and J genes are TRBV5-6 and TRBJ1-2, with a possible D match to TRBD1 (6 bases). The CDR3 has 16 residues. The germline V gene has CDR1 SGHDT and CDR2 YYEEEE. V was shortened by 0 bases and J by 6 bases, with 18 bases between the two germline ends.

This clonotype was seen a handful of times. An end of the junction does not agree with germline; a read error may underlie this. The CDR3 region is CASSQWPAGGSYNEQFF. The CDR3, as DNA: TGTGCCAGCAGCCAGTGGCCAGCGGGGGGTTCCTACAATGAGCAGTTCTTC. The chain links TRBV4-1 to TRBJ2-1; 9 bases match TRBD2. The CDR3 is 17 amino acids. Germline V gives CDR1 MGHRA, CDR2 YSYEKL.

This clonotype has only a few counts. The gene calls are TRBV5-4 and TRBJ2-1; TRBD2 matches 10 bases. Per germline, CDR1 SGHNT and CDR2 YYREEE (reference sequence). V was pared by 6 bases and J by 5 bases, with 11 bases of the junction left unmatched. This CDR3 contains 16 residues. CDR3 protein: CASNSVAGGPNNEQFF. For the CDR3, the DNA is TGTGCCAGCAACTCTGTAGCGGGGGGACCCAACAATGAGCAGTTCTTC.

This clonotype has a count of ten or more. This chain links TRBV6-5 with TRBJ1-3; no clear D. V dropped 6 bases and J dropped 0 bases, with 12 bases sitting between them. This CDR3 has 15 amino acids. Germline V gene sequence: CDR1 MNHEY, CDR2 SVGAGI. CDR3 region: CASSVSSSSGNTIYF. CDR3 in DNA: TGTGCCAGCAGCGTCAGCTCGTCCTCTGGAAACACCATATATTTT.